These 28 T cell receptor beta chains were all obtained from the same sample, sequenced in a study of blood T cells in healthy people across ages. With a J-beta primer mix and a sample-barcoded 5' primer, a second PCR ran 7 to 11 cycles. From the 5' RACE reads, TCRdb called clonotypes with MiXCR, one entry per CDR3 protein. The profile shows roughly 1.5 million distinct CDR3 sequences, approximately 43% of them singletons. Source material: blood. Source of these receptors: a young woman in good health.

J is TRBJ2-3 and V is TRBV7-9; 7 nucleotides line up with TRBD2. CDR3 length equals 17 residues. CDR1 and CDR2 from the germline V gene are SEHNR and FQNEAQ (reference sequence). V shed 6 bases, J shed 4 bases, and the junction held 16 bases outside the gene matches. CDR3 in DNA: TGTGCCAGCAGACAACAACGTGGGGGGGGTGTGGCAGATACGCAGTATTTT. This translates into CASRQQRGGGVADTQYF.

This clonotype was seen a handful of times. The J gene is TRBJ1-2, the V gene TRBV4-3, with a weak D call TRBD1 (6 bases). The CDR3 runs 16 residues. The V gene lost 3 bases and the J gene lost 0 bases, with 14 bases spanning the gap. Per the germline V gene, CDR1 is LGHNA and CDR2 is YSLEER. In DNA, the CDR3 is TGCGCCAGCAGCCAGGGAACAGGGCCGACTAACTATGGCTACACCTTC. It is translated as CASSQGTGPTNYGYTF.

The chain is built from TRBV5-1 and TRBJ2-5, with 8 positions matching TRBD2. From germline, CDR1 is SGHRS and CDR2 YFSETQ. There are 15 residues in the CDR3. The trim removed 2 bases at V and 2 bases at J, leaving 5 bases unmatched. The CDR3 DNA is TGCGCCAGCAGCTTCACTAGCGGAGTTCAAGAGACCCAGTACTTC. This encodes CASSFTSGVQETQYF. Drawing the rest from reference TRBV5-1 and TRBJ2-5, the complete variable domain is KAGVTQTPRYLIKTRGQQVTLSCSPISGHRSVSWYQQTPGQGLQFLFEYFSETQRNKGNFPGRFSGRQFSNSRSEMNVSTLELGDSALYLCASSFTSGVQETQYFGPGTRLLVL.

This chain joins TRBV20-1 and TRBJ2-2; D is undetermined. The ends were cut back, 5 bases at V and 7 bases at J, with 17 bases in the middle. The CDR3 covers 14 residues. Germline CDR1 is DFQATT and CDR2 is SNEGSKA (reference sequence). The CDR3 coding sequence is TGCAGTGCTCCGGGTCCCTGGGGTGTCGGGGAGCTGTTTTTT. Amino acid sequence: CSAPGPWGVGELFF.

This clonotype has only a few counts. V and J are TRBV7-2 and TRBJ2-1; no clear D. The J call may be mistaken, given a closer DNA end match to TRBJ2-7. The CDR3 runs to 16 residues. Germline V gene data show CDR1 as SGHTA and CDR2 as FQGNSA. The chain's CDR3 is CASSDRVARPYNEQYF. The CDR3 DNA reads TGTGCCAGCAGCGATAGGGTGGCCCGCCCCTACAATGAGCAGTACTTC.

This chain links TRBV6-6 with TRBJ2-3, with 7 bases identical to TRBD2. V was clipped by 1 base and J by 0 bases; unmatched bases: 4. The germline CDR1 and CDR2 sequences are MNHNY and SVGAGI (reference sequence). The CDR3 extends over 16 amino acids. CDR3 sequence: CASSYFPSGSTDTQYF. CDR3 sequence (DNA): TGTGCCAGCAGTTACTTCCCTAGCGGCAGCACAGATACGCAGTATTTT.

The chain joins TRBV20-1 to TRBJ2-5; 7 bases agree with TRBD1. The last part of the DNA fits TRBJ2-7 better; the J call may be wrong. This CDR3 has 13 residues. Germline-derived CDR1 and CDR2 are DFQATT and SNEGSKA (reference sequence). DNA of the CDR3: TGCAGCGGCAGACAGGGCAGCCTCTACGAGCAGTACTTC. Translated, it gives CSGRQGSLYEQYF.

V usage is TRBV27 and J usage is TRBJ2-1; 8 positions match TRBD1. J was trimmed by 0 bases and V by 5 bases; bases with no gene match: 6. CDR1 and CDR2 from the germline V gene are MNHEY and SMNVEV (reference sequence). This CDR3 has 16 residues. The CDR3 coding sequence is TGTGCCAGCAGTGATGCCGGGACAGGCTCCTACAATGAGCAGTTCTTC. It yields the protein CASSDAGTGSYNEQFF.

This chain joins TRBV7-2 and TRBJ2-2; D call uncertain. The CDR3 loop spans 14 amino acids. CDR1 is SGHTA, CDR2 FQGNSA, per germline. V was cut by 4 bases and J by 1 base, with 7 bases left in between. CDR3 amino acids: CASSSDKNTGELFF. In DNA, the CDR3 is TGTGCCAGCAGCTCCGACAAGAACACCGGGGAGCTGTTTTTT.

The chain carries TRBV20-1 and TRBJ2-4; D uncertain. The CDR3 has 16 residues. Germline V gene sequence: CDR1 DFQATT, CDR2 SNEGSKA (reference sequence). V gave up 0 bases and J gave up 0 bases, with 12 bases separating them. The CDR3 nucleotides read TGCAGTGCTAGAGATCCGGCAGAGCTAGCCAAAAACATTCAGTACTTC. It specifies CSARDPAELAKNIQYF.

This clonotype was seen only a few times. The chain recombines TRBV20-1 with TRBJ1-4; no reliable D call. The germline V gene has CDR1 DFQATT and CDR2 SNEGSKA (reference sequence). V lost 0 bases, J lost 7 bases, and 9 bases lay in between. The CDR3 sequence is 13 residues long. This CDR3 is CSAREGTREKLFF. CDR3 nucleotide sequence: TGCAGTGCTAGAGAGGGAACGCGTGAAAAACTGTTTTTT.

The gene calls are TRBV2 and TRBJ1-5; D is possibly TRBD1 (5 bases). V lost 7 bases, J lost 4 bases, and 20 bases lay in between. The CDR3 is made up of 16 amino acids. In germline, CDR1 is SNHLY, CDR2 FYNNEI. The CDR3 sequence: CASNTIQVGKNQPQHF. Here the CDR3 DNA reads TGTGCCAGCAACACAATACAGGTCGGGAAGAATCAGCCCCAGCATTTT.

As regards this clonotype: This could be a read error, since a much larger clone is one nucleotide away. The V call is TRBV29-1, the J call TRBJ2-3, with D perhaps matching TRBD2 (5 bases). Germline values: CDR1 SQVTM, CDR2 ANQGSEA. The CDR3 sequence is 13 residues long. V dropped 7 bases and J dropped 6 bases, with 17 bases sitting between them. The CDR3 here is CSGVTNGSDTQYF. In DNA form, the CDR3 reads TGCAGCGGTGTGACTAACGGGTCGGATACGCAGTATTTT.

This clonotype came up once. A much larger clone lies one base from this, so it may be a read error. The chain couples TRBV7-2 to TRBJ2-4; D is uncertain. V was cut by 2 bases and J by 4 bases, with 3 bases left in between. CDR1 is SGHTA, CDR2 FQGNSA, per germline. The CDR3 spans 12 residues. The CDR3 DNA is TGTGCCAGCAGCTTAAATAAAAACATTCAGTACTTC. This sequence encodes CASSLNKNIQYF.

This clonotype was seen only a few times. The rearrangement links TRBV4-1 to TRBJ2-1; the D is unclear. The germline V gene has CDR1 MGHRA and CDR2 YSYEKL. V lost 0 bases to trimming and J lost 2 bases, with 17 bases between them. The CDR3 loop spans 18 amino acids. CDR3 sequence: CASSQDPSPAATYNEQFF. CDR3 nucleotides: TGCGCCAGCAGCCAAGATCCGTCGCCAGCAGCCACCTACAATGAGCAGTTCTTC.

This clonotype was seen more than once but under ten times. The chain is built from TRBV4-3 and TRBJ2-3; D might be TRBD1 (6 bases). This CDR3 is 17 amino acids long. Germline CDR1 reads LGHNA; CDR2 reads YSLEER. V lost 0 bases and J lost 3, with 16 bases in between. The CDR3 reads CASSQDQGRGVTDTQYF. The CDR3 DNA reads TGCGCCAGCAGCCAAGATCAGGGCAGGGGTGTAACAGATACGCAGTATTTT.

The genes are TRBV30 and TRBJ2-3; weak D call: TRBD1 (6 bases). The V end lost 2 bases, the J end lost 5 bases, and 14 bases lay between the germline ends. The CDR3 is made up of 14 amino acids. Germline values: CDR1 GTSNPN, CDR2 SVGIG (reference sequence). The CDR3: CAWSPGTGIDTQYF. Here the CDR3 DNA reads TGTGCCTGGAGTCCTGGAACAGGGATAGATACGCAGTATTTT.

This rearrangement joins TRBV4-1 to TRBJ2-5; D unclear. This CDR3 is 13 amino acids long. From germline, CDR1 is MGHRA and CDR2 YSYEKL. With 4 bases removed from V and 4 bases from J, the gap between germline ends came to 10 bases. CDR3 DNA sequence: TGCGCCAGCAGCCCCCAGGCCTCAGAGACCCAGTACTTC. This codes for CASSPQASETQYF.

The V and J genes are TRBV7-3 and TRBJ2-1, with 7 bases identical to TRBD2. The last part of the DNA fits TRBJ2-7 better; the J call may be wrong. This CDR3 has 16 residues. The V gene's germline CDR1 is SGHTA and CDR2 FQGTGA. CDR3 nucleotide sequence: TGTGCCAGCAGCTTAACCGCCGGGACTACCTACAATGAGCAGTACTTC. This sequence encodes CASSLTAGTTYNEQYF.

The CDR3 DNA reads as TGCAGTGCTGAGCGGGACGGGAGGTACGAGCAGTACTTC. It is translated as CSAERDGRYEQYF. The V and J genes are TRBV20-1 and TRBJ2-7; 7 nucleotides agree with TRBD2. Per the germline V gene, CDR1 is DFQATT and CDR2 is SNEGSKA (reference sequence). The V gene end was trimmed by 5 bases and the J gene end by 4 bases; junction bases not matched to a gene: 8. The CDR3 contains 13 residues.

CDR3 sequence reads: CASSEGGGDLYEQYF. As DNA, the CDR3 is TGTGCCAGCAGTGAAGGCGGGGGGGATCTTTACGAGCAGTACTTC. The rearrangement uses TRBV2 and TRBJ2-4; 9 nucleotides align to TRBD2. With the DNA end fitting TRBJ2-7 better, the J assignment may be wrong. Germline CDR1 reads SNHLY; CDR2 reads FYNNEI. This CDR3 comprises 15 residues.

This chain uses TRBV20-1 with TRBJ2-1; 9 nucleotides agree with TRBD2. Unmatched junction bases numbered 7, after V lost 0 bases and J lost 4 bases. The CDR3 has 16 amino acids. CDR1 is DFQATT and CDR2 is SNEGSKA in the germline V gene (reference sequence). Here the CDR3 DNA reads TGCAGTGCTAGAGATCTGCGGGAGGGACCGTACAATGAGCAGTTCTTC. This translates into CSARDLREGPYNEQFF.

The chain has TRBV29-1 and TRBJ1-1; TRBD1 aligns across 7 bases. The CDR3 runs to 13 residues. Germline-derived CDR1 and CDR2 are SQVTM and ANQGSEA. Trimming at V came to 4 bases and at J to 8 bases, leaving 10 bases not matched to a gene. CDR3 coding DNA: TGCAGCGTTGCCTTGACAGGGACAAGCGAAGCTTTCTTT. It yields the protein CSVALTGTSEAFF.

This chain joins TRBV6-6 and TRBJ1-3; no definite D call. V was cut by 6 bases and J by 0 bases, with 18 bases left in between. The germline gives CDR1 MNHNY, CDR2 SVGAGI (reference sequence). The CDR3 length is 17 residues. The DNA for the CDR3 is TGTGCCAGCAGGGAGGCTTTGGGTACCTTCTCTGGAAACACCATATATTTT. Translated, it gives CASREALGTFSGNTIYF.

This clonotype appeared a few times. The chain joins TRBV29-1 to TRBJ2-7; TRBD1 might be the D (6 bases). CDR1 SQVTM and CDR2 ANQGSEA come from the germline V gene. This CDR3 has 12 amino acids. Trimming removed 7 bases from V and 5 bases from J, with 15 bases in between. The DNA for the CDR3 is TGCAGCGGGAGAGACAGGTCTGACGAGCAGTACTTC. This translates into CSGRDRSDEQYF.

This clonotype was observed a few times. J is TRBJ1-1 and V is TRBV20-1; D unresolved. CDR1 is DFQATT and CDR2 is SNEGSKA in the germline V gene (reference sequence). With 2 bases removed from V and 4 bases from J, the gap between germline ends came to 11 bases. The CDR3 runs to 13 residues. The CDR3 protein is CSARWVTSTEAFF. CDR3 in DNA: TGCAGTGCTAGATGGGTAACGAGCACTGAAGCTTTCTTT.

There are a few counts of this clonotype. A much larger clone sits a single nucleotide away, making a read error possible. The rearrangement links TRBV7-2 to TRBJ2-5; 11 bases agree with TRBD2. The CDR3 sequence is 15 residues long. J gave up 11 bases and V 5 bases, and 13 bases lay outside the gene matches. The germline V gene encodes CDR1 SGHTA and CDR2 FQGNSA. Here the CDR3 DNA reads TGTGCCAGCAGCGAGACTAGCGGGATCTACAATGAGCAGTACTTC. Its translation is CASSETSGIYNEQYF.

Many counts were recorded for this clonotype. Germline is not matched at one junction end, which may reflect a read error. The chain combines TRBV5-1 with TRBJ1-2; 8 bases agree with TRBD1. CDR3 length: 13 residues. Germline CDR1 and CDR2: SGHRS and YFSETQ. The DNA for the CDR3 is TGTGCCAGCAGCTCTGGACAGGGTGATGGCTACACCTTC. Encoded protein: CASSSGQGDGYTF.